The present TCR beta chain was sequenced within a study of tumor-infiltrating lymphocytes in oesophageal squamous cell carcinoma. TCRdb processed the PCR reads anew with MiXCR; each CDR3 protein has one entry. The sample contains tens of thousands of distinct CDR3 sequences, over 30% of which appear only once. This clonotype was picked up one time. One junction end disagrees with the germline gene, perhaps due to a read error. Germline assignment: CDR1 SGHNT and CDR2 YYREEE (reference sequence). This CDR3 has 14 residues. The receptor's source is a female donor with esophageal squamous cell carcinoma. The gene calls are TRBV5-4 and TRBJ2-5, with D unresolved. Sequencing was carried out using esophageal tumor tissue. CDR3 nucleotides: TGTGTCAGCAGCCTGGGGATCGGGCAAGAGACCCAGTACTTC. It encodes CVSSLGIGQETQYF.